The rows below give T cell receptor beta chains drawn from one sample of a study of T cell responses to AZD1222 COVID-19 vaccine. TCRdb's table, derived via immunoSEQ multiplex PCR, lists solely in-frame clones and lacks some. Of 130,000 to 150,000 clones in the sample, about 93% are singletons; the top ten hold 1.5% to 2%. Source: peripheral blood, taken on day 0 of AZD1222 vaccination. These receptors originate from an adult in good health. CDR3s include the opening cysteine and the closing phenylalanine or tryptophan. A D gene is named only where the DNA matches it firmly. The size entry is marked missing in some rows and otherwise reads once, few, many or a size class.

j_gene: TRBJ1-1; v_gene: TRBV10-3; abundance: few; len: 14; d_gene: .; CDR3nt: TGTGCCATCAGAACCCCGGCCTTGGGGACTGAAGCTTTCTTT; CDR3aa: CAIRTPALGTEAFF
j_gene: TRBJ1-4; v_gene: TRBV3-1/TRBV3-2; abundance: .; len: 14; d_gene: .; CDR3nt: TGTGCCAGCAGACCTCAGGGTGTAGGGGAAAAACTGTTTTTT; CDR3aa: CASRPQGVGEKLFF
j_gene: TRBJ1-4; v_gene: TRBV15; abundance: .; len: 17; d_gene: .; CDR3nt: TGTGCCACCAGCGGGGGGCAACAGTCTGCAACTAATGAAAAACTGTTTTTT; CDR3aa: CATSGGQQSATNEKLFF
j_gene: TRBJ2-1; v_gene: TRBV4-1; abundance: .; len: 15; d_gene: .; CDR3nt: TGCGCCAGCAGCCCCCTGAGAGAGGGTACCAATGAGCAGTTCTTC; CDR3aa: CASSPLREGTNEQFF
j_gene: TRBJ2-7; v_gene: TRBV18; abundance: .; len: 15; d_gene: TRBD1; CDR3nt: TGTGCCAGCTCACGAATGGGACAGGGCGTTTACGAGCAGTACTTC; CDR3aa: CASSRMGQGVYEQYF
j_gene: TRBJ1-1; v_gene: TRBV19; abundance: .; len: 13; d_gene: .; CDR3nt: TGTGCCAGCGGAACAGGGATGAACACTGAAGCTTTCTTT; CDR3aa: CASGTGMNTEAFF
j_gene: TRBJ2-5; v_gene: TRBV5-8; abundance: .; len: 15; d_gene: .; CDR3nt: TGTGCCAGCAGCTTAGGGGGGGCCCACCGAGAGACCCAGTACTTC; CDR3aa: CASSLGGAHRETQYF
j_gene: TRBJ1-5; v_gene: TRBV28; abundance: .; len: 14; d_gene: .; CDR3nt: TGTGCCAGCAGGGACAGATATAGCAATCAGCCCCAGCATTTT; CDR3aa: CASRDRYSNQPQHF
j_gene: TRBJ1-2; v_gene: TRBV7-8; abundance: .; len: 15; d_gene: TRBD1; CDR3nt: TGTGCCAGCAGCTTACTCGACAACAGGGGATATGGCTACACCTTC; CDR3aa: CASSLLDNRGYGYTF
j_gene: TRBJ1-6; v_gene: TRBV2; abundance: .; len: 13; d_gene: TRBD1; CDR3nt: TGTGCCAGCAGGCGGCAGGGGGATTCACCCCTCCACTTT; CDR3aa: CASRRQGDSPLHF
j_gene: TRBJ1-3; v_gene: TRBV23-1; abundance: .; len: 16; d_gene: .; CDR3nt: TGCGCCAGCAGTCCTCCGGCAGCCAGCTCTGGAAACACCATATATTTT; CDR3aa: CASSPPAASSGNTIYF
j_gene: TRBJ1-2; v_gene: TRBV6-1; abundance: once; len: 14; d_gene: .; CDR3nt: TGTGCCAGCAGTGAACCAATCAGGCTGTGGGGCTACACCTTC; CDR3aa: CASSEPIRLWGYTF
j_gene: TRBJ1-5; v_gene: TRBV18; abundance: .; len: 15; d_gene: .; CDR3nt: TGTGCCAGCTCACCAGTCGTGTCTCTCAATCAGCCCCAGCATTTT; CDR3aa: CASSPVVSLNQPQHF
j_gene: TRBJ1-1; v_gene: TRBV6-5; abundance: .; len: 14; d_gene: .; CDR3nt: TGTGCCAGCAGAGGGGCCTGGGGCGAAACTGAAGCTTTCTTT; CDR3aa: CASRGAWGETEAFF
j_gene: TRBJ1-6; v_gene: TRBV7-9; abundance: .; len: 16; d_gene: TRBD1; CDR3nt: TGTGCCAGCAGCTTAGAGCAGGGGGCTCAAGATTCACCCCTCCACTTT; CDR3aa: CASSLEQGAQDSPLHF
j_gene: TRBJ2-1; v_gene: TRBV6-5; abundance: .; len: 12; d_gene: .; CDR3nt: TGTGCCAGCAGAAAAGCGGACAATGAGCAGTTCTTC; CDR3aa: CASRKADNEQFF
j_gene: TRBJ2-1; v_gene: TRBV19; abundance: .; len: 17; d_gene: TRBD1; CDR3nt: TGTGCCAGTAGTACCCACCGGACAGGGAATATCTACAATGAGCAGTTCTTC; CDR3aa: CASSTHRTGNIYNEQFF
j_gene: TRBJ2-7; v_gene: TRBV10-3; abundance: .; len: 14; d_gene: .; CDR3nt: TGTGCCATCAGTGAGTGGGGCCGTCGACGCGAGCAGTACTTC; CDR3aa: CAISEWGRRREQYF
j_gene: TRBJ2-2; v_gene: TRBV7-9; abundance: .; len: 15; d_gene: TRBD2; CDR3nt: TGTGCCAGCGGATTTAGCGGGAGCGGGACCGGGGAGCTGTTTTTT; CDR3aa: CASGFSGSGTGELFF
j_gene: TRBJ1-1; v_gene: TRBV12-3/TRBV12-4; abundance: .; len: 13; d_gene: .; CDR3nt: TGTGCCAGCAGTTACGGCATGGTGGCTGAAGCTTTCTTT; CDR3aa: CASSYGMVAEAFF
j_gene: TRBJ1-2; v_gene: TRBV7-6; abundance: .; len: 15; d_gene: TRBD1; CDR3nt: TGTGCCAGCAGCCCGGGGACAGGGGTTACCTATGGCTACACCTTC; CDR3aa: CASSPGTGVTYGYTF
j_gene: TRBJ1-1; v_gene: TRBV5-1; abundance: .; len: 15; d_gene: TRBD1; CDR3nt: TGCGCCAGCAGCTGGAGCGGACAGGGGGGAACTGAAGCTTTCTTT; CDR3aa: CASSWSGQGGTEAFF
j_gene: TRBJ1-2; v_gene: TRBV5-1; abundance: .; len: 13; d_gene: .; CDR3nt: TGCGCCAGCACTTCCGGGGAGAACTATGGCTACACCTTC; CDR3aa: CASTSGENYGYTF
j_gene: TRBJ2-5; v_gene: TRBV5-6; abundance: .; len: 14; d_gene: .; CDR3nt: TGTGCCAGCAGCCGTCGACAAACCCAAGAGACCCAGTACTTC; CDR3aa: CASSRRQTQETQYF
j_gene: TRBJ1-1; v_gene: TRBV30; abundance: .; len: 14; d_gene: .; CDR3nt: TGTGCCTGGAGTGTGGGCAGGGTTGGCACTGAAGCTTTCTTT; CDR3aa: CAWSVGRVGTEAFF
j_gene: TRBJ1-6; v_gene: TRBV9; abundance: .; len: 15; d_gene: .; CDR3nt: TGTGCCAGCAGCGTAGGGGGAGTGAATAATTCACCCCTCCACTTT; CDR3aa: CASSVGGVNNSPLHF
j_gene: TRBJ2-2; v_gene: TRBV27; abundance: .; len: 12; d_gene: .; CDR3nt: TGTGCCAGCAGTTTATCGGCCGGGGAGCTGTTTTTT; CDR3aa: CASSLSAGELFF
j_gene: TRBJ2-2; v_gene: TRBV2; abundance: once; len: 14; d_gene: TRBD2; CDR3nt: TGCGCCCGTACTAGCGGGGCGAACACCGGGGAGCTGTTTTTT; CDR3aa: CARTSGANTGELFF
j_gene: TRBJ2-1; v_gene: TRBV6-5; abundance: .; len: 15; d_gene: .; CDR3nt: TGTGCCACCTTACGGAGGAGGGGGGGCAGTCATGAGCAGTTCTTC; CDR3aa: CATLRRRGGSHEQFF
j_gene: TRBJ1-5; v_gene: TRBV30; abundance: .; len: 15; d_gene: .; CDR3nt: TGTGCCTGGAGTTCCAGGGTCGGGGCCGGTCAGCCCCAGCATTTT; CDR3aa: CAWSSRVGAGQPQHF
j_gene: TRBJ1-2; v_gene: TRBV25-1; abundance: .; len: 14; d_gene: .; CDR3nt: TGTGCCAGCAGTAATATAGACAGTAACTATGGCTACACCTTC; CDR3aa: CASSNIDSNYGYTF
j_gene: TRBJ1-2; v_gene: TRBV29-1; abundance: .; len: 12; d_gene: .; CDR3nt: TGCAGCGGGCGGTGGGGGCTTGATGGCTACACCTTC; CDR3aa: CSGRWGLDGYTF
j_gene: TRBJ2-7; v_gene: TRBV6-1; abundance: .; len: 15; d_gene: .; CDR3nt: TGTGCCAGCAGTGAAGCCCCTCAGCGGACCTACGAGCAGTACTTC; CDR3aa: CASSEAPQRTYEQYF
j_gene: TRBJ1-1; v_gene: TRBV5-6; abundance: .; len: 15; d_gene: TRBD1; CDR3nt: TGTGCCAGCAGCCTGAGGGGAGGACAGGGGATCAGAGCTTTCTTT; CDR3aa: CASSLRGGQGIRAFF
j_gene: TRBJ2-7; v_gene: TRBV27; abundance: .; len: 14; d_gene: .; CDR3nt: TGTGCCAGCAGTTTACGCAACCCCCCCTACGAGCAGTACTTC; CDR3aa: CASSLRNPPYEQYF
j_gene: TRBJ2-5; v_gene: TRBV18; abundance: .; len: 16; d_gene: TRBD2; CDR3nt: TGTGCCAGCTCACTTTTAGCGGGGGGCCGACAAGAGACCCAGTACTTC; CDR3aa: CASSLLAGGRQETQYF
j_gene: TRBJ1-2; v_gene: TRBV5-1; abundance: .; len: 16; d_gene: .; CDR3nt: TGCGCCAGCAGCTCCTGGACGGGAACGGCTAACTATGGCTACACCTTC; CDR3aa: CASSSWTGTANYGYTF
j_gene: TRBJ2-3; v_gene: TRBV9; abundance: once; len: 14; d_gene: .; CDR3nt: TGTGCCAGCAGCGCACGGACTGGCACAGATACGCAGTATTTT; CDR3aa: CASSARTGTDTQYF
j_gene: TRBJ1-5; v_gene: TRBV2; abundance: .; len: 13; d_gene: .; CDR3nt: TGTGCCAGCAGTGGTCGGATGGATCAGCCCCAGCATTTT; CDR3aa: CASSGRMDQPQHF
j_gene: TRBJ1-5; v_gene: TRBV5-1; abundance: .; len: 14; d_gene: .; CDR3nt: TGCGCCAGCAGCCCGCGGGCCGGGGGTCAGCCCCAGCATTTT; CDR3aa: CASSPRAGGQPQHF